This TCR beta chain was recovered during a study of control samples from healthy donors and cancer patients. Here immunoSEQ multiplex PCR was the method, and the copy in TCRdb shows in-frame clones only, minus some. The sample shows 110,000 to 150,000 clones, just under 95% of them seen only once. The germline V gene encodes CDR1 DFQATT and CDR2 SNEGSKA (reference sequence). The CDR3 is made up of 10 amino acids. With 2 bases removed from V and 3 bases from J, the gap between germline ends came to 0 bases. A remark on this clone: The same CDR3 arises from other DNA sequences in this sample as well.

The sequence was obtained from a man in his 60s with colorectal cancer. The rearrangement uses TRBV20-1 and TRBJ2-3; no firm D call. Source material: PBMCs. The CDR3, as DNA: TGCAGTGCTAGAACAGATACGCAGTATTTT. The encoded protein is CSARTDTQYF.